Listed here are 19 T cell receptor beta chains from one sample, sequenced in a study of blood T cell repertoires in COVID-19. Data came from immunoSEQ multiplex PCR; TCRdb stores just in-frame clones and leaves some out. The sample has 150,000 to 200,000 clones, 92% seen once. Sequencing input: peripheral blood. These receptors originate from a man younger than 45 with COVID-19, enrolled during active disease.

This rearrangement joins TRBV6-1 to TRBJ1-1, with no clear D. Trimming cost V 2 bases and J 5 bases, with 15 bases left between them. This CDR3 has 15 residues. In germline, CDR1 is MNHNS, CDR2 SASEGT. CDR3 bases: TGTGCCAGCAGTGAACCCGGGTTTAGGTGGACTGAAGCTTTCTTT. This encodes CASSEPGFRWTEAFF.

This chain connects TRBV11-2 to TRBJ2-7, with 9 positions matching TRBD1. The CDR3 contains 14 residues. The V gene's germline CDR1 is SGHAT and CDR2 FQNNGV. The V and J ends lost 6 bases and 7 bases, in that order; junction bases with no gene match: 10. As DNA, the CDR3 is TGTGCCAGCAGGGGACAGGGCCCGTCGGGGGAGCAGTACTTC. Its protein is CASRGQGPSGEQYF.

V is TRBV12-3 or TRBV12-4 and J is TRBJ1-1, with TRBD1 matching over 9 bases. The CDR3 is made up of 12 amino acids. Trimming took 5 bases from V and 6 from J; bases not matched to a gene: 1. The CDR3 protein is CASSRTGAEAFF. The CDR3 nucleotides read TGTGCCAGCAGTCGGACAGGGGCTGAAGCTTTCTTT.

This chain links TRBV2 with TRBJ2-1; 12 bases align to TRBD2. V was pared by 5 bases and J by 7 bases, with 6 bases of the junction left unmatched. CDR3 length: 15 residues. Germline V gives CDR1 SNHLY, CDR2 FYNNEI. The CDR3 spells CASSTSSGRANEQFF. Here the CDR3 DNA reads TGTGCCAGCAGTACCTCTAGCGGGAGGGCTAATGAGCAGTTCTTC.

J is TRBJ2-7 and V is TRBV5-5; 8 bases are a match to TRBD2. CDR3 length: 16 residues. V lost 0 bases and J lost 5; bases outside the gene matches: 10. Germline V gene data show CDR1 as SGHKS and CDR2 as YYEKEE (reference sequence). CDR3 sequence (DNA): TGTGCCAGCAGCTTGGAGGGCGGGGGGATTGGCGACGAGCAGTACTTC. It is translated as CASSLEGGGIGDEQYF.

This rearrangement joins TRBV6-5 to TRBJ2-1; maybe TRBD1 (7 bases). The CDR3 runs 16 residues. Trimming removed 3 bases at V and 9 bases at J, with 21 bases between. CDR1 is MNHEY, CDR2 SVGAGI, per germline. CDR3 DNA sequence: TGTGCCAGCAGTTATTCCCGCAGGGGGGCGCGTGGTGAGCAGTTCTTC. It yields the protein CASSYSRRGARGEQFF.

V and J are TRBV24-1 and TRBJ2-1, with TRBD1 as a possible D gene (5 bases). The CDR3 consists of 18 residues. CDR1 KGHDR and CDR2 SFDVKD come from the germline V gene. Trimming shortened V by 3 bases and J by 7 bases, and 24 bases separated the two germline ends. The CDR3 sequence is CATSDPSRGSQKVNEQFF. CDR3 bases: TGTGCCACCAGTGATCCCAGTAGGGGCAGCCAAAAGGTAAATGAGCAGTTCTTC.

This clone was counted a single time. The V gene is TRBV19, the J gene TRBJ1-3; D gene uncertain. Per the germline V gene, CDR1 is LNHDA and CDR2 is SQIVND (reference sequence). This CDR3 spans 13 amino acids. Trimming left V 3 bases short and J 7 bases short, with 10 bases between. CDR3 sequence reads: CASSMGPRNTIYF. The CDR3 DNA reads TGTGCCAGTAGTATGGGCCCCCGGAACACCATATATTTT.

The V and J genes are TRBV5-6 and TRBJ1-6; D ambiguous. V lost 0 bases to trimming and J lost 7 bases, with 8 bases between them. The germline CDR1 and CDR2 sequences are SGHDT and YYEEEE. CDR3 length: 14 amino acids. CDR3 loop: CASSLAGRNSPLHF. CDR3 coding DNA: TGTGCCAGCAGCTTGGCCGGGAGAAATTCACCCCTCCACTTT.

V gene TRBV24-1 combines with J gene TRBJ1-2; 9 bases agree with TRBD1. The germline gives CDR1 KGHDR, CDR2 SFDVKD. The ends lost 3 bases at V and 3 bases at J; junction bases unmatched: 10. The CDR3 covers 17 residues. The CDR3 DNA reads TGTGCCACCAGTGATACGCAACCGGGACAGGGTTACTATGGCTACACCTTC. Its translation: CATSDTQPGQGYYGYTF.

This clone was seen a few times. V usage is TRBV9 and J usage is TRBJ1-3; 7 positions match TRBD1. This CDR3 is built from 16 residues. Losses at the gene ends were 3 bases for V and 4 bases for J; bases not matched to a gene: 10. Germline CDR1 is SGDLS and CDR2 is YYNGEE. This CDR3 reads CASSADRPGRGNTIYF. The CDR3 DNA sequence: TGTGCCAGCAGCGCGGACAGGCCAGGAAGAGGAAACACCATATATTTT.

The chain has TRBV6-5 and TRBJ1-2; 7 bases are shared with TRBD1. This CDR3 is built from 13 residues. Germline V CDR1 and CDR2: MNHEY, SVGAGI. J was trimmed by 4 bases and V by 2 bases; bases with no gene match: 1. CDR3 sequence (DNA): TGTGCCAGCAGTTACGGACAGGCCTATGGCTACACCTTC. It translates to CASSYGQAYGYTF.

The V gene is TRBV4-3, the J gene TRBJ1-1; D perhaps matches TRBD1 (6 bases). CDR1 and CDR2 (germline): LGHNA, YSLEER. The CDR3 sequence is 13 residues long. The ends were cut back, 2 bases at V and 7 bases at J, with 11 bases in the middle. In DNA, the CDR3 is TGCGCCAGCAGCCAATGGGGGCGAGGTGAAGCTTTCTTT. The encoded protein is CASSQWGRGEAFF.

The J gene is TRBJ1-4, the V gene TRBV28, with TRBD1 identical over 8 bases. The CDR3 consists of 18 residues. Losses at the gene ends were 6 bases for V and 1 base for J; bases not matched to a gene: 13. Looked up from germline, CDR1 is MDHEN and CDR2 is SYDVKM. The CDR3 DNA follows: TGTGCCAGCAGCCCACGGACAGGGAACCCCGTAACTAATGAAAAACTGTTTTTT. Translated: CASSPRTGNPVTNEKLFF.

J is TRBJ1-2 and V is TRBV9; 11 bases are shared with TRBD1. V shed 2 bases, J shed 4 bases, and the junction held 7 bases outside the gene matches. The CDR3 extends over 16 amino acids. CDR1 is SGDLS and CDR2 is YYNGEE in the germline V gene. The CDR3 protein is CASSVSRGQGAYGYTF. CDR3 nucleotides: TGTGCCAGCAGCGTCTCCCGTGGACAGGGGGCCTATGGCTACACCTTC.

This rearrangement joins TRBV4-3 to TRBJ2-1; D might be TRBD2 (6 bases). The CDR3 has 17 amino acids. Trimming removed 1 base from V and 0 bases from J, with 13 bases in between. CDR1 and CDR2 from the germline V gene are LGHNA and YSLEER. CDR3 sequence: CASSQALATYSYNEQFF. CDR3 DNA: TGCGCCAGCAGCCAAGCTCTAGCGACTTACTCCTACAATGAGCAGTTCTTC.

The chain is built from TRBV19 and TRBJ2-3, with TRBD1 identical over 7 bases. Germline CDR1 is LNHDA and CDR2 is SQIVND (reference sequence). Trimming took 6 bases from V and 2 from J; bases not matched to a gene: 5. The CDR3 sequence is 14 residues long. DNA for the CDR3: TGTGCCAGTAGACCGACAGGGCTCACAGATACGCAGTATTTT. Translation: CASRPTGLTDTQYF.

The J gene is TRBJ2-1, the V gene TRBV4-3, with 8 bases that match TRBD2. Germline-derived CDR1 and CDR2 are LGHNA and YSLEER. J gave up 2 bases and V 1 base, and 7 bases lay outside the gene matches. The CDR3 is made up of 17 amino acids. CDR3 bases: TGCGCCAGCAGCCAAGGGACTAGCTCTGCGACCTACAATGAGCAGTTCTTC. This gives the protein CASSQGTSSATYNEQFF.

This chain uses TRBV18 with TRBJ2-2; 7 bases match TRBD1. Losses at the gene ends were 4 bases for V and 5 bases for J; bases not matched to a gene: 4. CDR1 and CDR2 from the germline V gene are KGHSH and LQKENI. The CDR3 consists of 14 residues. CDR3 sequence: CASSLGQMTGELFF. Here the CDR3 DNA reads TGTGCCAGCTCACTGGGACAGATGACCGGGGAGCTGTTTTTT. Supplemented by reference TRBV18 and TRBJ2-2, the full variable domain reads NAGVMQNPRHLVRRRGQEARLRCSPMKGHSHVYWYRQLPEEGLKFMVYLQKENIIDESGMPKERFSAEFPKEGPSILRIQQVVRGDSAAYFCASSLGQMTGELFFGEGSRLTVL.